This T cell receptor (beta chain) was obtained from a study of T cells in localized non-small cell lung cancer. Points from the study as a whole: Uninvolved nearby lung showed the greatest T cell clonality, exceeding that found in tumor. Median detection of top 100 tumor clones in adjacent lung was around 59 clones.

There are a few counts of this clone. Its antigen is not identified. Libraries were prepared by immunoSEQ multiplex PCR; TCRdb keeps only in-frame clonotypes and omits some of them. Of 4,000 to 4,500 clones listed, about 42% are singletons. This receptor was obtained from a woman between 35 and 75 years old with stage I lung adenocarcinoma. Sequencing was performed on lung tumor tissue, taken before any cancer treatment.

CDR3 region: CASSASFEGGYNEQFF. As DNA, the CDR3 is TGTGCCAGCAGCGCATCCTTTGAAGGAGGCTACAATGAGCAGTTCTTC. J is TRBJ2-1 and V is TRBV9; possibly TRBD2 for D (5 bases). CDR3 length equals 16 residues. V was shortened by 3 bases and J by 3 bases, with 16 bases between the two germline ends. Germline V gene data show CDR1 as SGDLS and CDR2 as YYNGEE.